This T cell receptor (beta chain) was identified in a study of cytomegalovirus exposure and HLA in healthy donors. Study results and caveats: Donors belonging to an Asian-associated ancestry cluster reportedly showed fewer N-insertions in productive TCRs than the roughly 670-donor mean, according to what a later analysis found. In vitro work confirmed that a few CMV-associated chains recognize CMV antigens.

Primers included in the PCR were 60 Vbeta and 13 Jbeta primers. The table came from immunoSEQ multiplex PCR; TCRdb's copy has only in-frame clones and leaves some out. In all, the sample yields 150,000 or so clones. A note on this clone: Its target is unknown.

The V gene lost 4 bases and the J gene lost 4 bases, with 10 bases spanning the gap. Germline V gives CDR1 SGHRS, CDR2 YFSETQ. CDR3 length: 13 residues. The sequence came from a woman aged 45-59 years in good health and CMV-seronegative. The sample was PBMCs. The gene calls are TRBV5-1 and TRBJ2-3, with D possibly TRBD1 on 6 matching bases. The CDR3 region is CASSTGQPDTQYF. The CDR3 region has the DNA TGCGCCAGCAGCACCGGACAGCCAGATACGCAGTATTTT. Supplemented by reference TRBV5-1 and TRBJ2-3, the full variable domain reads KAGVTQTPRYLIKTRGQQVTLSCSPISGHRSVSWYQQTPGQGLQFLFEYFSETQRNKGNFPGRFSGRQFSNSRSEMNVSTLELGDSALYLCASSTGQPDTQYFGPGTRLTVL.